This T cell receptor (beta chain) was profiled in a study of blood T cells in healthy people across ages. The second PCR ran about 7 to 12 cycles with a sample-barcoded 5' primer and J-beta primers. TCRdb redid the calling of the 5' RACE reads with MiXCR, one entry per CDR3 protein. This table holds fewer than 1,200,000 distinct CDR3 sequences, 20% to 25% found once. This clonotype showed up just a few times. This CDR3 is built from 16 residues. CDR1 is MNHEY, CDR2 SMNVEV, per germline (reference sequence). Separately, the same data were catalogued under a study of T cells of mothers and their children. This second study notes: Using 1.5 ug per 15 ul, all extracted RNA underwent cDNA synthesis.

The chain uses TRBV27 and TRBJ2-5; 9 bases are shared with TRBD1. TRBJ2-7 matches the DNA end more closely, so the J call is doubtful. The sequence derives from a girl aged 2 to 10 in good health. Sequencing was performed on blood. CDR3 amino acids: CASSSLRRTGEAEQYF. The CDR3, as DNA: TGTGCCAGCAGTTCTCTTCGTCGGACAGGGGAGGCCGAGCAGTACTTC.